The T cell receptor (beta chain) described here comes from a study of cytomegalovirus exposure and HLA in healthy donors. Study conclusions and caveats: Reports credit the classifier with highly specific, highly sensitive diagnosis of cytomegalovirus status. There were around 160 TCR beta chains listed as cytomegalovirus-associated.

With regard to this clone: Antigen specificity is unknown.

Only in-frame clones appear in the TCRdb table, and some are missing; sequencing was by immunoSEQ multiplex PCR. The table shows some 140,000 clones, with 75% to 90% occurring only once. Germline CDR1 is LGHNT and CDR2 is FRNRAP. With 1 base clipped from V and 1 base from J, the junction kept 2 bases outside the gene matches. The CDR3 has 16 residues. The source is a man aged 18 to 29 in good health and CMV-seropositive. The rearrangement links TRBV12-5 to TRBJ2-2; 8 nucleotides line up with TRBD1. Input material: PBMCs. Here the CDR3 reads CASGLDRGMNTGELFF. For the CDR3, the DNA is TGTGCTAGTGGTTTGGACAGGGGGATGAACACCGGGGAGCTGTTTTTT.